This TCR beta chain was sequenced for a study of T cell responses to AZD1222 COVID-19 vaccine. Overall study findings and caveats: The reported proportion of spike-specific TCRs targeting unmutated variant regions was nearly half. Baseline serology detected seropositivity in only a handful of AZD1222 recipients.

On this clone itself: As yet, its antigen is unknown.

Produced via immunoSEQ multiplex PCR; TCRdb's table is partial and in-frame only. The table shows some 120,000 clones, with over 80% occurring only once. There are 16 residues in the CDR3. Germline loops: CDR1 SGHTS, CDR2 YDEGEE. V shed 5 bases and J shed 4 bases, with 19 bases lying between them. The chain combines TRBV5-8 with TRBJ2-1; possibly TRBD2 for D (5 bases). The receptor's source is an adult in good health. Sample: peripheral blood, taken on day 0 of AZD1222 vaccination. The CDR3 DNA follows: TGTGCCAGCAGTTCCCCGACTACGACTGGGTACAATGAGCAGTTCTTC. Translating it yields CASSSPTTTGYNEQFF. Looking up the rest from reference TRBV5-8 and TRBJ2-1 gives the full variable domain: EAGVTQSPTHLIKTRGQQATLRCSPISGHTSVYWYQQALGLGLQFLLWYDEGEERNRGNFPPRFSGRQFPNYSSELNVNALELEDSALYLCASSSPTTTGYNEQFFGPGTRLTVL.